The rows below give T cell receptor beta chains drawn from one sample of a study of post-analysis software for immune sequencing data. TCRdb recomputed calls from the PCR reads with MiXCR, one row per CDR3 protein. Of some 890,000 distinct CDR3 sequences in the sample, under 70% were seen once. The sample taken for sequencing was blood. These receptors all come from a girl aged 5-17 years with multiple sclerosis. CDR3s include the opening cysteine and the closing phenylalanine or tryptophan. Fields, in order: clone size, CDR3 length, D gene, V gene, J gene, CDR3 DNA, CDR3 protein. The D gene is left open where the match is weak. Clone size is stated in some rows and not others, as once, few, many or a class when expanded.

clone_size: NA
cdr3_length: 16
d_call: NA
v_call: TRBV5-1
j_call: TRBJ2-7
cdr3_nt: TGCGCCAGCAGCTTGGCCGTCAGCACCCGGGGGTACGAGCAGTACTTC
cdr3_aa: CASSLAVSTRGYEQYF

clone_size: NA
cdr3_length: 15
d_call: TRBD2
v_call: TRBV15
j_call: TRBJ2-1
cdr3_nt: TGTGCCACCAGCAGAGAACTAGCGTCCTACAATGAGCAGTTCTTC
cdr3_aa: CATSRELASYNEQFF

clone_size: few
cdr3_length: 14
d_call: TRBD2
v_call: TRBV2
j_call: TRBJ2-1
cdr3_nt: TGTGCCAGCAGTTCGGGACTAGCTTACAATGAGCAGTTCTTC
cdr3_aa: CASSSGLAYNEQFF

clone_size: NA
cdr3_length: 12
d_call: NA
v_call: TRBV29-1
j_call: TRBJ2-5
cdr3_nt: TGCAGCGTTCAGTCAGGGCAAGAGACCCAGTACTTC
cdr3_aa: CSVQSGQETQYF

clone_size: NA
cdr3_length: 15
d_call: NA
v_call: TRBV4-2
j_call: TRBJ1-2
cdr3_nt: TGTGCCAGCAGCCAAGACCAACTTGGGGACTATGGCTACACCTTC
cdr3_aa: CASSQDQLGDYGYTF

clone_size: NA
cdr3_length: 20
d_call: TRBD1
v_call: TRBV6-2/TRBV6-3
j_call: TRBJ2-1
cdr3_nt: TGTGCCAGCAGTTCCAATCCCCGCTCCGGGACAGGGTCCCCCTACAATGAGCAGTTCTTC
cdr3_aa: CASSSNPRSGTGSPYNEQFF

clone_size: NA
cdr3_length: 14
d_call: NA
v_call: TRBV9
j_call: TRBJ2-1
cdr3_nt: TGTGCCAGCAGCGGCCACGGAACCTACAATGAGCAGTTCTTC
cdr3_aa: CASSGHGTYNEQFF

clone_size: NA
cdr3_length: 17
d_call: NA
v_call: TRBV3-1
j_call: TRBJ2-6
cdr3_nt: TGTGCCAGCAGCCACCAGACAGGCCGCTCTGGGGCCAACGTCCTGACTTTC
cdr3_aa: CASSHQTGRSGANVLTF

clone_size: NA
cdr3_length: 15
d_call: TRBD1
v_call: TRBV5-1
j_call: TRBJ2-1
cdr3_nt: TGCGCCAGCAGCCCAGGGACAGGGTCCTTAAATGAGCAGTTCTTC
cdr3_aa: CASSPGTGSLNEQFF

clone_size: NA
cdr3_length: 14
d_call: TRBD2
v_call: TRBV20-1
j_call: TRBJ2-1
cdr3_nt: TGCAGTGCTAGAGGACTAGCGGGACTCAATGAGCAGTTCTTC
cdr3_aa: CSARGLAGLNEQFF

clone_size: NA
cdr3_length: 17
d_call: TRBD2
v_call: TRBV7-3
j_call: TRBJ2-7
cdr3_nt: TGTGCCAGCAGCGCCAAAACTCCGGGACTAGCATTGAACGAGCAGTACTTC
cdr3_aa: CASSAKTPGLALNEQYF

clone_size: few
cdr3_length: 15
d_call: TRBD2
v_call: TRBV20-1
j_call: TRBJ2-1
cdr3_nt: TGCAGTGCCGCGGGCGGCGGGAGCTCCTACAATGAGCAGTTCTTC
cdr3_aa: CSAAGGGSSYNEQFF

clone_size: NA
cdr3_length: 17
d_call: TRBD1
v_call: TRBV3-1
j_call: TRBJ1-1
cdr3_nt: TGTGCCAGCAGCCAAGGACCAGGGGGGCCAATGAACACTGAAGCTTTCTTT
cdr3_aa: CASSQGPGGPMNTEAFF

clone_size: NA
cdr3_length: 12
d_call: NA
v_call: TRBV20-1
j_call: TRBJ2-1
cdr3_nt: TGCAGTGCTCTATCCTGGGCGGATGAGCAGTTCTTC
cdr3_aa: CSALSWADEQFF

clone_size: NA
cdr3_length: 14
d_call: TRBD1
v_call: TRBV7-9
j_call: TRBJ2-4
cdr3_nt: TGTGCCAGCACCCAGGGGGCACCCAAAAACATTCAGTACTTC
cdr3_aa: CASTQGAPKNIQYF

clone_size: NA
cdr3_length: 15
d_call: TRBD1
v_call: TRBV20-1
j_call: TRBJ2-3
cdr3_nt: TGCAGTGCCATAGAAGGGGGCGAATATCCAGATACGCAGTATTTT
cdr3_aa: CSAIEGGEYPDTQYF

clone_size: NA
cdr3_length: 16
d_call: TRBD1
v_call: TRBV3-1
j_call: TRBJ2-7
cdr3_nt: TGTGCCAGCAGCCCGTGGACCGGGACAGCGCGCTACGAGCAGTACTTC
cdr3_aa: CASSPWTGTARYEQYF

clone_size: NA
cdr3_length: 12
d_call: NA
v_call: TRBV12-5
j_call: TRBJ2-1
cdr3_nt: TGTGCTAGTGGTTTGGACTACAATGAGCAGTTCTTC
cdr3_aa: CASGLDYNEQFF

clone_size: NA
cdr3_length: 18
d_call: NA
v_call: TRBV7-2
j_call: TRBJ1-1
cdr3_nt: TGTGCCAGCAGCTCCCGACGGGACATATTTTACATGAACACTGAAGCTTTCTTT
cdr3_aa: CASSSRRDIFYMNTEAFF

clone_size: NA
cdr3_length: 16
d_call: NA
v_call: TRBV7-9
j_call: TRBJ1-1
cdr3_nt: TGTGCCAGCAGCTTAGGGAATCGAGATTTGAACACTGAAGCTTTCTTT
cdr3_aa: CASSLGNRDLNTEAFF

clone_size: NA
cdr3_length: 15
d_call: TRBD2
v_call: TRBV29-1
j_call: TRBJ2-1
cdr3_nt: TGCAGCTACTTAAATTTTGGGGCTAGCGGGAATGAGCAGTTCTTC
cdr3_aa: CSYLNFGASGNEQFF

clone_size: NA
cdr3_length: 15
d_call: TRBD1
v_call: TRBV2
j_call: TRBJ1-1
cdr3_nt: TGTGCCAGCAGAAGAAGGGGGCCGCGAAACACTGAAGCTTTCTTT
cdr3_aa: CASRRRGPRNTEAFF

clone_size: NA
cdr3_length: 16
d_call: NA
v_call: TRBV7-6
j_call: TRBJ2-1
cdr3_nt: TGTGCCAGCAGCTTAGAAAGAGGACTACTAAGGAATGAGCAGTTCTTC
cdr3_aa: CASSLERGLLRNEQFF

clone_size: NA
cdr3_length: 17
d_call: NA
v_call: TRBV11-2
j_call: TRBJ2-7
cdr3_nt: TGTGCCAGCAGCTTAGGCTTTGACGGGACGAAGTCCTACGAGCAGTACTTC
cdr3_aa: CASSLGFDGTKSYEQYF

clone_size: NA
cdr3_length: 17
d_call: NA
v_call: TRBV6-5
j_call: TRBJ2-6
cdr3_nt: TGTGCCAGCAGTTACTCCCTGACTCTGGGGGGGGCCAACGTCCTGACTTTC
cdr3_aa: CASSYSLTLGGANVLTF

clone_size: NA
cdr3_length: 15
d_call: NA
v_call: TRBV24-1
j_call: TRBJ2-1
cdr3_nt: TGTGCCACCAGTGATCCCGGGACGGATTACAATGAACAGTTCTTC
cdr3_aa: CATSDPGTDYNEQFF

clone_size: few
cdr3_length: 13
d_call: NA
v_call: TRBV10-3
j_call: TRBJ1-2
cdr3_nt: TGTGCCATCAGTGAAAGGCAAGACTATGGCTACACCTTC
cdr3_aa: CAISERQDYGYTF

clone_size: once
cdr3_length: 15
d_call: NA
v_call: TRBV5-5
j_call: TRBJ2-3
cdr3_nt: TGTGCCAGCAGCTTGGCCAGTCGGGGGTCAGATACGCAGTATTTT
cdr3_aa: CASSLASRGSDTQYF

clone_size: NA
cdr3_length: 16
d_call: NA
v_call: TRBV12-3/TRBV12-4
j_call: TRBJ2-7
cdr3_nt: TGTGCCAGCAGTTTAGGCAGACAGCTACGGAACTACGAGCAGTACTTC
cdr3_aa: CASSLGRQLRNYEQYF

clone_size: NA
cdr3_length: 15
d_call: NA
v_call: TRBV29-1
j_call: TRBJ1-1
cdr3_nt: TGCAGCGTTGAAGATCCGGAACAGGTGAACACTGAAGCTTTCTTT
cdr3_aa: CSVEDPEQVNTEAFF

clone_size: NA
cdr3_length: 14
d_call: NA
v_call: TRBV20-1
j_call: TRBJ2-7
cdr3_nt: TGCAGTGCTAGCCCGACAGGCCCCTCCTACGAGCAGTACTTC
cdr3_aa: CSASPTGPSYEQYF

clone_size: NA
cdr3_length: 14
d_call: TRBD1
v_call: TRBV7-9
j_call: TRBJ2-7
cdr3_nt: TGTGCCAGCAGCTTCGGACAGGGGGGCGGCGAGCAGTACTTC
cdr3_aa: CASSFGQGGGEQYF

clone_size: NA
cdr3_length: 16
d_call: TRBD1
v_call: TRBV6-5
j_call: TRBJ2-1
cdr3_nt: TGTGCCGGCAGTTACAGGCTGACAGGGGACTACAATGAGCAGTTCTTC
cdr3_aa: CAGSYRLTGDYNEQFF

clone_size: NA
cdr3_length: 17
d_call: TRBD2
v_call: TRBV14
j_call: TRBJ2-5
cdr3_nt: TGTGCCAGCAGCCAAGATCTTAGCGGGGGGCCCTTGGGGACCCAGTACTTC
cdr3_aa: CASSQDLSGGPLGTQYF

clone_size: NA
cdr3_length: 12
d_call: NA
v_call: TRBV20-1
j_call: TRBJ1-1
cdr3_nt: TGCAGTGCTAGAGAAGCTACTTCCTCCCCTTTCTTT
cdr3_aa: CSAREATSSPFF

clone_size: NA
cdr3_length: 11
d_call: NA
v_call: TRBV7-9
j_call: TRBJ2-1
cdr3_nt: TGTGCCAGCAGGGGTTACAATGAGCAGTTCTTC
cdr3_aa: CASRGYNEQFF

clone_size: NA
cdr3_length: 15
d_call: NA
v_call: TRBV29-1
j_call: TRBJ2-5
cdr3_nt: TGCAGCGTTGACCATCGACAGTTCATACAAGAGACCCAGTACTTC
cdr3_aa: CSVDHRQFIQETQYF

clone_size: NA
cdr3_length: 14
d_call: NA
v_call: TRBV25-1
j_call: TRBJ1-2
cdr3_nt: TGTGCCAGCAGTGACGAAGGGGGAGGGATGGGCTACACCTTC
cdr3_aa: CASSDEGGGMGYTF

clone_size: NA
cdr3_length: 15
d_call: NA
v_call: TRBV5-1
j_call: TRBJ2-7
cdr3_nt: TGCGCCAGCAGCTTGGTGCCCTTCGAAGGGAACGAGCAGTACTTC
cdr3_aa: CASSLVPFEGNEQYF

clone_size: NA
cdr3_length: 15
d_call: NA
v_call: TRBV7-3
j_call: TRBJ2-3
cdr3_nt: TGTGTCAGCAGCTTAAGGACTTCTAGCACAGATACGCAGTATTTT
cdr3_aa: CVSSLRTSSTDTQYF

clone_size: NA
cdr3_length: 12
d_call: NA
v_call: TRBV11-3
j_call: TRBJ2-7
cdr3_nt: TGTGCCAGCAGCCTCTCGGACGGCGAGCAGTACTTC
cdr3_aa: CASSLSDGEQYF

clone_size: few
cdr3_length: 14
d_call: TRBD1
v_call: TRBV6-5
j_call: TRBJ1-1
cdr3_nt: TGTGCCAGCACCAGGACAGGGACGCGGACTGAAGCTTTCTTT
cdr3_aa: CASTRTGTRTEAFF

clone_size: NA
cdr3_length: 15
d_call: TRBD2
v_call: TRBV9
j_call: TRBJ2-3
cdr3_nt: TGTGCCAGCAGCGCGATTAGCGGGGGCACAGATACGCAGTATTTT
cdr3_aa: CASSAISGGTDTQYF

clone_size: NA
cdr3_length: 13
d_call: NA
v_call: TRBV20-1
j_call: TRBJ2-7
cdr3_nt: TGCAGTGCTAGAGTGGGGCCCCCCTACGAGCAGTACTTC
cdr3_aa: CSARVGPPYEQYF

clone_size: NA
cdr3_length: 14
d_call: TRBD2
v_call: TRBV20-1
j_call: TRBJ2-5
cdr3_nt: TGCAGTGCTTTGGGACTAGCGGCCCAAGAGACCCGGTACTTC
cdr3_aa: CSALGLAAQETRYF

clone_size: NA
cdr3_length: 16
d_call: TRBD1
v_call: TRBV7-9
j_call: TRBJ2-5
cdr3_nt: TGTGCCAGCAGCTTGTACCCGGGACAGGGGCTGAAGACCCAGTACTTC
cdr3_aa: CASSLYPGQGLKTQYF

clone_size: NA
cdr3_length: 10
d_call: NA
v_call: TRBV29-1
j_call: TRBJ2-1
cdr3_nt: TGCAGCGTGTTACCCGATGAGCAGTTCTTC
cdr3_aa: CSVLPDEQFF

clone_size: NA
cdr3_length: 11
d_call: NA
v_call: TRBV9
j_call: TRBJ2-5
cdr3_nt: TGTGCCAGCAGCGGGGAGCAGACCCAGTACTTC
cdr3_aa: CASSGEQTQYF

clone_size: NA
cdr3_length: 14
d_call: NA
v_call: TRBV9
j_call: TRBJ2-7
cdr3_nt: TGTGCCAGCAGCGTAGGCGCCAGCACCTACGAGCAGTACTTC
cdr3_aa: CASSVGASTYEQYF

clone_size: NA
cdr3_length: 13
d_call: NA
v_call: TRBV20-1
j_call: TRBJ2-1
cdr3_nt: TGCAGTGCTGAACAGGGATCCTACAATGAGCAGTTCTTC
cdr3_aa: CSAEQGSYNEQFF

clone_size: NA
cdr3_length: 14
d_call: NA
v_call: TRBV12-3/TRBV12-4
j_call: TRBJ2-7
cdr3_nt: TGTGCCAGCACCGGGGCCGCACATTCCTACGAGCAGTACTTC
cdr3_aa: CASTGAAHSYEQYF

clone_size: NA
cdr3_length: 13
d_call: TRBD2
v_call: TRBV29-1
j_call: TRBJ2-3
cdr3_nt: TGCAGCTATGGGGGGGGACCCACAGATACGCAGTATTTT
cdr3_aa: CSYGGGPTDTQYF